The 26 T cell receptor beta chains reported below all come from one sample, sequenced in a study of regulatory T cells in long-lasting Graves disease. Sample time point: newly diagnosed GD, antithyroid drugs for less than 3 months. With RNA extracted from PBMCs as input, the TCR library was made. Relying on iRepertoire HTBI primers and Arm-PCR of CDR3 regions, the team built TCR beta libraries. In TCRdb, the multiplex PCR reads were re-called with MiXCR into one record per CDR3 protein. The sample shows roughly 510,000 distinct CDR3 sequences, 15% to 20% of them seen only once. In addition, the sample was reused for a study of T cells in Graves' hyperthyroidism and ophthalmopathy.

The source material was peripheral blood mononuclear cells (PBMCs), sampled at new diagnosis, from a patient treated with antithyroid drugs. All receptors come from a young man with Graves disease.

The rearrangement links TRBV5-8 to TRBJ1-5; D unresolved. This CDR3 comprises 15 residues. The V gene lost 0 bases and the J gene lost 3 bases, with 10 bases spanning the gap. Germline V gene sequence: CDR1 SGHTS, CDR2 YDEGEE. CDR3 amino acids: CASSLVGHTNQPQHF. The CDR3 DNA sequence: TGTGCCAGCAGCTTGGTCGGTCACACCAATCAGCCCCAGCATTTT.

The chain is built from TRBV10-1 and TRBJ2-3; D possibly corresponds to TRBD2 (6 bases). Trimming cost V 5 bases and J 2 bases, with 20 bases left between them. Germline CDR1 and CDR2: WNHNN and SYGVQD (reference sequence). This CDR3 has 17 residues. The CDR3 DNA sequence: TGCGCCAGCAGTAATCATGGGGTCGGAGGGGTCACAGATACGCAGTATTTT. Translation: CASSNHGVGGVTDTQYF.

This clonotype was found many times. CDR3 residues: CASSFRASGRDNEQFF. Here the CDR3 DNA reads TGTGCCAGCAGTTTCCGGGCTAGCGGGAGAGACAATGAGCAGTTCTTC. The rearrangement joins TRBV28 to TRBJ2-1; 10 positions agree with TRBD2. The length of the CDR3 is 16 residues. Germline CDR1 MDHEN, CDR2 SYDVKM. Unmatched junction bases numbered 7, after V lost 3 bases and J lost 5 bases.

The CDR3 here is CSVVLDRGYEQYF. The CDR3 nucleotides are TGCAGCGTTGTCCTGGACCGGGGATACGAGCAGTACTTC. The chain combines TRBV29-1 with TRBJ2-7, with D perhaps matching TRBD2 (5 bases). The CDR3 is made up of 13 amino acids. From germline, CDR1 is SQVTM and CDR2 ANQGSEA. V lost 4 bases, J lost 4 bases, and 14 bases lay in between.

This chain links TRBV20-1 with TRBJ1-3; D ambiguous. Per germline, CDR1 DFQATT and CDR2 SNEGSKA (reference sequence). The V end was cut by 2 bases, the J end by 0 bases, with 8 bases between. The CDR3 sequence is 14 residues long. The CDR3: CSARQENSGNTIYF. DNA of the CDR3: TGCAGTGCTAGACAGGAAAACTCTGGAAACACCATATATTTT.

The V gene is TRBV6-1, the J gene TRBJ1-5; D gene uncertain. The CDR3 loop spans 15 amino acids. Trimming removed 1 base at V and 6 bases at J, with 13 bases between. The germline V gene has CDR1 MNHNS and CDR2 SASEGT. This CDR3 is CASSEGSFSVQPQHF. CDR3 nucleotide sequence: TGTGCCAGCAGTGAAGGAAGCTTCTCAGTTCAGCCCCAGCATTTT.

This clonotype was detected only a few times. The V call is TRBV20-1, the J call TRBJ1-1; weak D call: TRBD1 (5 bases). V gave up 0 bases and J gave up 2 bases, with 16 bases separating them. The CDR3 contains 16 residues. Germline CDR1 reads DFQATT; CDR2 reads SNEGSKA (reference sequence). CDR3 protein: CSARDPGPHRNTEAFF. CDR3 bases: TGCAGTGCTAGAGATCCAGGGCCCCATAGAAACACTGAAGCTTTCTTT.

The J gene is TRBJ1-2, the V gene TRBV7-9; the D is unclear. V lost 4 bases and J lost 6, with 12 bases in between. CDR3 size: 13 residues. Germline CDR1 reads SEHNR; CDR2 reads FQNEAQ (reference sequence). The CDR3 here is CASSSPLGDGYTF. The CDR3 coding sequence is TGTGCCAGCAGCTCCCCCCTTGGGGATGGCTACACCTTC.

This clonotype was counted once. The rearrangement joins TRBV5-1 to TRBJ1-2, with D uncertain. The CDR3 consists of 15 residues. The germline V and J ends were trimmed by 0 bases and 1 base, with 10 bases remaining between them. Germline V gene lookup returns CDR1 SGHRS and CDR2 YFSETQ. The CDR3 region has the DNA TGCGCCAGCAGCTTGGGCCGAAGATTTAACTATGGCTACACCTTC. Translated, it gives CASSLGRRFNYGYTF.

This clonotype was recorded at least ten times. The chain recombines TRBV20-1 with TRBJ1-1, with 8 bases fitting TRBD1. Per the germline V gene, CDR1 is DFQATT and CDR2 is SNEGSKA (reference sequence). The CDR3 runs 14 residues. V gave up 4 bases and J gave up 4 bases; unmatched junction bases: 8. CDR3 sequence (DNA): TGCAGTGCTAAACGGACAGGGTGGTTCACTGAAGCTTTCTTT. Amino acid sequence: CSAKRTGWFTEAFF.

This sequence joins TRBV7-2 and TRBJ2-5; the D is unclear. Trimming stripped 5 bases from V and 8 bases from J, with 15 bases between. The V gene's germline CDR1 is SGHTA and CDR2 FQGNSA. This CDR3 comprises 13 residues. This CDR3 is CASSPQAGETQYF. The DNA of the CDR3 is TGTGCCAGCAGCCCCCAGGCTGGGGAAACCCAGTACTTC.

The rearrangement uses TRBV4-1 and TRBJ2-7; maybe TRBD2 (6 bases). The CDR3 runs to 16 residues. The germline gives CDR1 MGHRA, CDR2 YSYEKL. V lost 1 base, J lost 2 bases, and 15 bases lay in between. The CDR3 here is CASSQVSAASAYEQYF. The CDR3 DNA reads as TGCGCCAGCAGCCAAGTTTCGGCCGCTAGCGCCTACGAGCAGTACTTC.

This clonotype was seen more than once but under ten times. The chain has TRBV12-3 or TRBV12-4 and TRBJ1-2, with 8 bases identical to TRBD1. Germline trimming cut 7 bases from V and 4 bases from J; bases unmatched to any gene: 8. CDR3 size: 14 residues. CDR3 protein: CASNPTGESYGYTF. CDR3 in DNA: TGTGCCAGCAATCCGACAGGGGAGTCCTATGGCTACACCTTC.

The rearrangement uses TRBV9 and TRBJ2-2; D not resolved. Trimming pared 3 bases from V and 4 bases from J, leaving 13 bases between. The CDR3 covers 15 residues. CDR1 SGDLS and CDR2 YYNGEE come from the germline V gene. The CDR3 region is CASSARTLSTGELFF. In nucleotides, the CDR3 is TGTGCCAGCAGCGCTAGGACCTTAAGCACCGGGGAGCTGTTTTTT.

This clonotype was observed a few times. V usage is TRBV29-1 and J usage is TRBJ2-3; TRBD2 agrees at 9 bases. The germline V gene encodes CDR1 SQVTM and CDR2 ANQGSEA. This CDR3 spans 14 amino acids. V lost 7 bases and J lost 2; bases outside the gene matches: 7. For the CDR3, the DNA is TGCAGCGGATGGACTAGCGCGTTCACAGATACGCAGTATTTT. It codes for CSGWTSAFTDTQYF.

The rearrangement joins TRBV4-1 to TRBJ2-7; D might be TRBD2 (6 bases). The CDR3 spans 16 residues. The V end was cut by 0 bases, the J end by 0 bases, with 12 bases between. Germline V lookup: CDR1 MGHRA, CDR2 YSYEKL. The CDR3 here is CASSQEWTGSSYEQYF. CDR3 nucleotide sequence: TGCGCCAGCAGCCAAGAGTGGACCGGGAGCTCCTACGAGCAGTACTTC.

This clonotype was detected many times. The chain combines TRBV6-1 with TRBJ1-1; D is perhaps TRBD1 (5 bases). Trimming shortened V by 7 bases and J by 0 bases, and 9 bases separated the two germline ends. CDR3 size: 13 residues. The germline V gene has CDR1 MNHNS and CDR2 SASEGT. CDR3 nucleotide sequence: TGTGCCAGCACCCTGACAGTGAACACTGAAGCTTTCTTT. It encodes CASTLTVNTEAFF.

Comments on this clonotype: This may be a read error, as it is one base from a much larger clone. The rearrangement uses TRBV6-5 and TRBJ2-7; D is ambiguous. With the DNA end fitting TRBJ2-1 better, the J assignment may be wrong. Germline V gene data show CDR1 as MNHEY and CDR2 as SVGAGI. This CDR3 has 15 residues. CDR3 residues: CASSYWRRAVNKQFF. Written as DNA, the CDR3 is TGTGCCAGCAGTTACTGGCGACGGGCCGTGAATAAGCAGTTCTTC.

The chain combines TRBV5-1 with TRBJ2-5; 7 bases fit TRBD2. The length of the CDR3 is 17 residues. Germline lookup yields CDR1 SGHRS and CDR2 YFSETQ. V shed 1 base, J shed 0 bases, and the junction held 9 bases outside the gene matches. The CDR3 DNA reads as TGCGCCAGCAGCTTGTTCTTTCTAGCGGAGTACCAAGAGACCCAGTACTTC. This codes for CASSLFFLAEYQETQYF.

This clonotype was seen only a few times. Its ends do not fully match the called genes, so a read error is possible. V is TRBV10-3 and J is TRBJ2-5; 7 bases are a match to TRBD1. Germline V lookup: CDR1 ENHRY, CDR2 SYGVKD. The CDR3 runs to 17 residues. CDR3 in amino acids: CASSGVSGGQVGETQCF. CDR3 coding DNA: TGTGCCAGCAGTGGGGTCTCTGGTGGACAGGTGGGGGAGACCCAGTGCTTC.

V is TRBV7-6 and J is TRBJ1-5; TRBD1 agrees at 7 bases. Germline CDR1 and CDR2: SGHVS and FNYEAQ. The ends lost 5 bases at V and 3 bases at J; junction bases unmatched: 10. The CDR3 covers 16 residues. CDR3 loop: CASSPGEGAANQPQHF. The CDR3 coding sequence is TGTGCCAGCAGCCCAGGGGAGGGGGCCGCCAATCAGCCCCAGCATTTT.

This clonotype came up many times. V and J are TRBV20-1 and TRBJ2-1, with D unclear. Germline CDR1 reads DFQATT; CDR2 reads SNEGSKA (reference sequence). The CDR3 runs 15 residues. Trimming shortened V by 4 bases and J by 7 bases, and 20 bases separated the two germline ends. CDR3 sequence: CSATVPRRGGNEQFF. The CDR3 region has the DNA TGCAGTGCTACGGTACCCCGACGCGGTGGGAATGAGCAGTTCTTC.

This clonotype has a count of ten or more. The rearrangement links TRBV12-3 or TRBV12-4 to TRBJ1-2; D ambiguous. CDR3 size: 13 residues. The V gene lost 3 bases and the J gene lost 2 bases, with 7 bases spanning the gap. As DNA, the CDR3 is TGTGCCAGCAGTTTCGGGGAGAACTATGGCTACACCTTC. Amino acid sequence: CASSFGENYGYTF.

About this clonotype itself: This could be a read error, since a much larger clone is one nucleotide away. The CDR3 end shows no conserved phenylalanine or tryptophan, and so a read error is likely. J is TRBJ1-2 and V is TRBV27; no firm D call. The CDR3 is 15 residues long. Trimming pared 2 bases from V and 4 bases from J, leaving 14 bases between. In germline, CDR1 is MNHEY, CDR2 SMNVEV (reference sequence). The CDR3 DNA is TGTGCCAGCAGTTTAGGCCGGACGAGCCCCTATGGCTACACCTCC. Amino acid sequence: CASSLGRTSPYGYTS.

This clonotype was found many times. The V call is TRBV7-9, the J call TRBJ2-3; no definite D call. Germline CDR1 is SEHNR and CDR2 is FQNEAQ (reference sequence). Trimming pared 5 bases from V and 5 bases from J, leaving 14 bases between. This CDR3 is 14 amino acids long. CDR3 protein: CASSLGLGGDTQYF. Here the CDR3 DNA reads TGTGCCAGCAGCCTTGGCCTAGGCGGAGATACGCAGTATTTT.

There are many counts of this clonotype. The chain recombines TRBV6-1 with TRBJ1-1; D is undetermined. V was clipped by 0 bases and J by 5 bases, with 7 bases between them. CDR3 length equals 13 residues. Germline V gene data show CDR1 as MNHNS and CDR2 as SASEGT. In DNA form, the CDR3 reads TGTGCCAGCAGTGAAGCTACGGATACTGAAGCTTTCTTT. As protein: CASSEATDTEAFF.